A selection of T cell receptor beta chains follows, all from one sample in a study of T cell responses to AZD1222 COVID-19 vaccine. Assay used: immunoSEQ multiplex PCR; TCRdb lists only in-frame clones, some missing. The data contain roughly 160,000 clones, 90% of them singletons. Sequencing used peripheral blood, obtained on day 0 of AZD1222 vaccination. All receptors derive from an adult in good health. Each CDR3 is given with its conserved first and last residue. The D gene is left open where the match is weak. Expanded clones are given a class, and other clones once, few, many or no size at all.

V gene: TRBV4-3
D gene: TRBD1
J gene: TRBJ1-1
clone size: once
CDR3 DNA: TGCGCCAGCAGCCAAACACAGGGGATGAACACTGAAGCTTTCTTT
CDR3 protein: CASSQTQGMNTEAFF

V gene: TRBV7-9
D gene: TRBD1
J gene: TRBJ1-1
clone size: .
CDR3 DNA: TGTGCCAGCAGCTTAGAACAGGGGCTCACTGAAGCTTTCTTT
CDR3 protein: CASSLEQGLTEAFF

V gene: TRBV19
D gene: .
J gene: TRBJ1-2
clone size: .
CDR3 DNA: TGTGCCAGTAGTGCCAGGGGATGGGCTAACTATGGCTACACCTTC
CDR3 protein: CASSARGWANYGYTF

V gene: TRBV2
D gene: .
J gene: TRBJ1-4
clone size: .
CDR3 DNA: TGTGCCAGCAGTGAAACGGGGGGGCGTAATGAAAAACTGTTTTTT
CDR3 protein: CASSETGGRNEKLFF

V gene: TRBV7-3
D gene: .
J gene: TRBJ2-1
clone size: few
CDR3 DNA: TGTGCCAGCAGCCTTTACTCCGGACTCCCCCACAATGAGCAGTTCTTC
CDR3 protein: CASSLYSGLPHNEQFF

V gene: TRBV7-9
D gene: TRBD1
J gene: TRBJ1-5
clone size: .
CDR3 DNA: TGTGCCAGCACCAATGACAGGGCTGGCAATCAGCCCCAGCATTTT
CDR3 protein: CASTNDRAGNQPQHF

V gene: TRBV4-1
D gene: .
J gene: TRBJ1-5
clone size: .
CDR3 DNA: TGCGCCAGCAGCCAAGTCGGGGAGAATCAGCCCCAGCATTTT
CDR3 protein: CASSQVGENQPQHF

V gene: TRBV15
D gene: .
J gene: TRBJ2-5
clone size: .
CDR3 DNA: TGTGCCACCAGGGGGGGCCAAGAGACCCAGTACTTC
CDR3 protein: CATRGGQETQYF

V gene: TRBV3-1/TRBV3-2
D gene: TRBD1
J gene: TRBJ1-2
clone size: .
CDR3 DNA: TGTGCCAGCAGCCAATTGGGACAGTTAGCTAACTATGGCTACACCTTC
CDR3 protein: CASSQLGQLANYGYTF

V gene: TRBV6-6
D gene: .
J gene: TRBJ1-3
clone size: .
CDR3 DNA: TGTGCCAGCAGCCTGGGGGTTAGGGGCTCTGGAAACACCATATATTTT
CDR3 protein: CASSLGVRGSGNTIYF

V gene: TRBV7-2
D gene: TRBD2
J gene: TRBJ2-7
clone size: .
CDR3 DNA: TGTGCCAGCAGCCTAGCGGGGGGGCCCGCCTACGAGCAGTACTTC
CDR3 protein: CASSLAGGPAYEQYF

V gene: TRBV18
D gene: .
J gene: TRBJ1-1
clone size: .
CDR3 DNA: TGTGCCAGCTCACCCCCTCCACCAGGGGACACTGAAGCTTTCTTT
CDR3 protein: CASSPPPPGDTEAFF

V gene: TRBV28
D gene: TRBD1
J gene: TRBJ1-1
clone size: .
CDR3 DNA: TGTGCCAGCAGGGGGACAGGGAACACTGAAGCTTTCTTT
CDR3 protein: CASRGTGNTEAFF

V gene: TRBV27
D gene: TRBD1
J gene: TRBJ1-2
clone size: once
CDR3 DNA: TGTGCCAGCAGTTTAGACCGGGACAGGGGGCTTGGCTACACCTTC
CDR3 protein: CASSLDRDRGLGYTF

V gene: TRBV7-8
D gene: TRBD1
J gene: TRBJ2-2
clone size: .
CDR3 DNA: TGTGCCAGCAGCAGACACAGGGGGATCGGGGAGCTGTTTTTT
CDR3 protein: CASSRHRGIGELFF

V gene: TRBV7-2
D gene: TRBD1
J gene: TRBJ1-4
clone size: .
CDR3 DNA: TGTGCCAGCAGCCCCGGGACAGTTAATGAAAAACTGTTTTTT
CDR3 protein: CASSPGTVNEKLFF

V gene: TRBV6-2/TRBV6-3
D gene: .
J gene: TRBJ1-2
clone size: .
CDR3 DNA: TGTGCCAGCAGTTACGGGCACTTGAAGACGGATGGCTACACCTTC
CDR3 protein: CASSYGHLKTDGYTF

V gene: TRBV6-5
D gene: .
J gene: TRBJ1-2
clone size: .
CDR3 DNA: TGTGCCAGCAGTCTTGACACGATCTATGGCTACACCTTC
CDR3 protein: CASSLDTIYGYTF

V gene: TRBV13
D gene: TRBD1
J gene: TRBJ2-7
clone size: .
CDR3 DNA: TGTGCCAGCAGCCCGCCGGGACAGGGGGCCTACGAGCAGTACTTC
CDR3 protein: CASSPPGQGAYEQYF

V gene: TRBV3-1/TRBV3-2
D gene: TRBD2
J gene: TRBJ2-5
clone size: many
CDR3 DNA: TGTGCCAGCAGCGTAAGAACTAGCGGGTACCAAGAGACCCAGTACTTC
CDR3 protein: CASSVRTSGYQETQYF

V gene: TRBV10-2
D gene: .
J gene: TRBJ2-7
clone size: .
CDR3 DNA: TGCGCCAGCAGTGGGGTAAGCTCCTACGAGCAGTACTTC
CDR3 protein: CASSGVSSYEQYF

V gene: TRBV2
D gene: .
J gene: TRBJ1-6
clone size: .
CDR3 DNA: TGTGCCAGCAGTGGCGGGGGCCTTATTTCCACCCTCCACTTT
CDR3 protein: CASSGGGLISTLHF

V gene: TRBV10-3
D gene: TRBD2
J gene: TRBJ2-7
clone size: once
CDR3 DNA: TGTGCCATCAGCTTGGAGACTAGCGGACCCCCTACGATGCAGTACTTC
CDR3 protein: CAISLETSGPPTMQYF

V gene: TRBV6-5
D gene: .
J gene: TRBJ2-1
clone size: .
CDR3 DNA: TGTGCCAGCAGTTACTCGCAGCGGACAAACAATGAGCAGTTCTTC
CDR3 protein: CASSYSQRTNNEQFF

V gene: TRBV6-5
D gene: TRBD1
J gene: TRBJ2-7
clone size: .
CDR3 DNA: TGTGCCAGCAGCGTGTCCGGGACAGAAGCCTACGAGCAGTACTTC
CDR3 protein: CASSVSGTEAYEQYF

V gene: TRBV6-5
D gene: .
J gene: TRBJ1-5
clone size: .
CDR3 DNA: TGTGCCAGCAGCCTCGCCTGGGGCAGCAATCAGCCCCAGCATTTT
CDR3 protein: CASSLAWGSNQPQHF

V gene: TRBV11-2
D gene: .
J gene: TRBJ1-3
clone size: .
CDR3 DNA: TGTGCCAGCAGCCTAGGACTTGCTGGAAACACCATATATTTT
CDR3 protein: CASSLGLAGNTIYF

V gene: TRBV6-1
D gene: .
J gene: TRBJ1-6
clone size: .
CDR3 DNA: TGTGCCAGCAGTGGGGATCCCCGCCAGGGGCTCTATAATTCACCCCTCCACTTT
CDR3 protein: CASSGDPRQGLYNSPLHF

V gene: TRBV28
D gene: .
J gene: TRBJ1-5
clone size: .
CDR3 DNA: TGTGCCAGCAGACTCCGAGGAGGGGTATCCGATCAGCCCCAGCATTTT
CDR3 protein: CASRLRGGVSDQPQHF